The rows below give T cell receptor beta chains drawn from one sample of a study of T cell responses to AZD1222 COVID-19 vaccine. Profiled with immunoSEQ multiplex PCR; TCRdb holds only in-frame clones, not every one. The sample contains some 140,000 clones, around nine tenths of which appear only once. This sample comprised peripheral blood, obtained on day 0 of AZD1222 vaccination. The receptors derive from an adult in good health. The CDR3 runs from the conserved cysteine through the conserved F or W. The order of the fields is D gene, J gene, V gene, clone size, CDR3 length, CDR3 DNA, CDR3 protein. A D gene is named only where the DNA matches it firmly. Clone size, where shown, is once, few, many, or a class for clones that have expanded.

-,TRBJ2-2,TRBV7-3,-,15,TGTGCCAGCAGCTTAATAGTGTCAAACACCGGGGAGCTGTTTTTT,CASSLIVSNTGELFF
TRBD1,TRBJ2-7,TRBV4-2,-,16,TGTGCCAGCAGCCAAGGGGCCGGGACAGGGCCCCACGAGCAGTACTTC,CASSQGAGTGPHEQYF
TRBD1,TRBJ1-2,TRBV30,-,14,TGTGCCTTGGACAGGGCCCGAGCTAACTATGGCTACACCTTC,CALDRARANYGYTF
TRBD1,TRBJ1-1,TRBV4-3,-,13,TGCGCCAGCAGCCAGAACAGGGGGCTAGAAGCTTTCTTT,CASSQNRGLEAFF
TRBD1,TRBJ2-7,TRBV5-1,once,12,TGCGCCAGCAGGTTGACAGGGGCCGAGCAGTACTTC,CASRLTGAEQYF
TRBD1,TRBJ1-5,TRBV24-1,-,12,TGTGCCACCGGGACAGGCGGGCAGCCCCAGCATTTT,CATGTGGQPQHF
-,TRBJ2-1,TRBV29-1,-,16,TGCAGCGTTGAAAGCCCGGGGGTGTCCGGGCTGAATGAGCAGTTCTTC,CSVESPGVSGLNEQFF
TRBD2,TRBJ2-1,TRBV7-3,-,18,TGTGCCAGCAGCTTAACGGGATTTGGCGGGAGCTCCTACAATGAGCAGTTCTTC,CASSLTGFGGSSYNEQFF
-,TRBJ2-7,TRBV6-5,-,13,TGTGCCAGCAGTTGGTCGACTCGGGGCGAGCAGTACTTC,CASSWSTRGEQYF
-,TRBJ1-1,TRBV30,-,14,TGTGCCTGGAGTGTATTCGGGGGGAACACTGAAGCTTTCTTT,CAWSVFGGNTEAFF
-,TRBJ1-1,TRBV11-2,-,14,TGTGCCAGCATCGTTTCGGGGGGAGGGACTGAAGCTTTCTTT,CASIVSGGGTEAFF
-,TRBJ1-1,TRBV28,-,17,TGTGCCAGCACCTCGCGGGTCGCCTCGATGTGGAACACTGAAGCTTTCTTT,CASTSRVASMWNTEAFF
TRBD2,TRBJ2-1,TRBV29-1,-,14,TGCAGCGTTTTAGGAATAGCGGGAGACAATGAGCAGTTCTTC,CSVLGIAGDNEQFF
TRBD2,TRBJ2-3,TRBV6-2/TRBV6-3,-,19,TGTGCCAGCAGCCACGCCGGGACTAGCGGGCTTACTAGCACAGATACGCAGTATTTT,CASSHAGTSGLTSTDTQYF
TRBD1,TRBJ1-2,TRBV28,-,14,TGTGCCAGCAGCTGGACAGGGGGGTTCTATGGCTACACCTTC,CASSWTGGFYGYTF
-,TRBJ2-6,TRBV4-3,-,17,TGCGCCAGCAGCCAAGATAATGTGGGAGCGGGGGCCAACGTCCTGACTTTC,CASSQDNVGAGANVLTF
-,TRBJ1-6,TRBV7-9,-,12,TGTGCCAGTCGGACCCTTAATTCACCCCTCCACTTT,CASRTLNSPLHF
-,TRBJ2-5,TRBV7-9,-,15,TGTGCCAGCAGCTTAGGGCGGCCAATACGAGAGACCCAGTACTTC,CASSLGRPIRETQYF
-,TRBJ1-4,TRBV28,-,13,TGTGCCAGCAGTAAACCGGGATACGAAAAACTGTTTTTT,CASSKPGYEKLFF
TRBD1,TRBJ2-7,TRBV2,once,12,TGTGCCAGCAAGGACAGGATAGACGAGCAGTACTTC,CASKDRIDEQYF
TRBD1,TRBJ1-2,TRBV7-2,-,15,TGTGCCAGCAGCGCCAGGACAGGGGGCCTTGTTGGCTACACCTTC,CASSARTGGLVGYTF
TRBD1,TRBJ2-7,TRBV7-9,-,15,TGTGCCAGCAGCACGGGACAGGGAGGTTCCTACGAGCAGTACTTC,CASSTGQGGSYEQYF
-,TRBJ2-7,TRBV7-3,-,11,TGTGCCAGCTCCACGGGTTACGAGCAGTACTTC,CASSTGYEQYF
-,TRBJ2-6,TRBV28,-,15,TGTGCCAGCAGTTCCCTGACAGCTGGGGCCAACGTCCTGACTTTC,CASSSLTAGANVLTF
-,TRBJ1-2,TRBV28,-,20,TGTGCCAGCAGTTCCTACTGGAACAGGGCTCCTAGTACAAGTTCCTATGGCTACACCTTC,CASSSYWNRAPSTSSYGYTF
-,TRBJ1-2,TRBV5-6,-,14,TGTGCCAGCAGCTTGATAGGGCGGGGCCATGGCTACACCTTC,CASSLIGRGHGYTF
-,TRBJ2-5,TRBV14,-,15,TGTGCCAGCAGCCAAGAGTGGACGTTCCAAGAGACCCAGTACTTC,CASSQEWTFQETQYF
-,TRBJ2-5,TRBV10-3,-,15,TGTGCCATCAGGAACCCCGGACCGACGGTGGAGACCCAGTACTTC,CAIRNPGPTVETQYF
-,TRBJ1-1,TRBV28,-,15,TGTGCCAGCAGTCTGTGGAAGCAGATGAACACTGAAGCTTTCTTT,CASSLWKQMNTEAFF
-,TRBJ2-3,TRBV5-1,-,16,TGCGCCAGCCTACTTTACCAGACTCGATGCACAGATACGCAGTATTTT,CASLLYQTRCTDTQYF
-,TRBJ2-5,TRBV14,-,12,TGTGCCAGCAGCCTCTTAGAAGAGACCCAGTACTTC,CASSLLEETQYF
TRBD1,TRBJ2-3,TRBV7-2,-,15,TGTGCCAGCAGCTCGACAGGGTTTTTCACAGATACGCAGTATTTT,CASSSTGFFTDTQYF
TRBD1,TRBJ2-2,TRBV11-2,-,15,TGTGCCAGCAGCCCGATACAGGGGGCGGCCGGGGAGCTGTTTTTT,CASSPIQGAAGELFF
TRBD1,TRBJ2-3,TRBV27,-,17,TGTGCCAGCAGTTGGGGACCGGGACAGGGGCCGACAGATACGCAGTATTTT,CASSWGPGQGPTDTQYF